This TCR beta chain appears in the sequencing data of a study of beta chain features in type 1 diabetes. General study points: In all four CD4+ subsets, TCRB CDR3 length was significantly, moderately reduced in type 1 diabetes.

This CDR3 is built from 14 residues. The germline V gene has CDR1 SNHLY and CDR2 FYNNEI. Trimming stripped 2 bases from V and 8 bases from J, with 12 bases between. The isolated RNA, all of it, was reverse transcribed, so expressed TCRB transcripts were what got sequenced. The read count averaged around 4 million across naive, central memory and regulatory T cell samples. The data were produced by immunoSEQ multiplex PCR, yet TCRdb's version contains in-frame clones alone and is incomplete. The sample records about 240,000 clones, over 11% being singletons. Staining for CD45RO/CCR7/CD25/CD127/CD95/CD27 allowed sorting of CD4+ naive, central memory, regulatory and stem cell-like memory cells. Concerning this clone: As yet, its antigen is unknown.

This chain uses TRBV2 with TRBJ2-2, with D maybe TRBD2 (6 bases). This TCR came from a man aged 30 to 39 with type 1 diabetes. The sequencing sample was made of naive CD4+ T cells from blood. The CDR3 here is CASSEYRRGGELFF. The CDR3 DNA follows: TGTGCCAGCAGTGAATACAGGAGGGGAGGGGAGCTGTTTTTT.